This T cell receptor beta chain was identified during a study of blood T cell repertoires in COVID-19. Study-level background: T cells, B-cell-depleted T cells, or PBMCs provided the cDNA or gDNA that served as material.

The CDR3 length is 17 residues. The V gene end was trimmed by 5 bases and the J gene end by 6 bases; junction bases not matched to a gene: 17. Per the germline V gene, CDR1 is SGHVS and CDR2 is FQNEAQ. Libraries were prepared by immunoSEQ multiplex PCR; TCRdb keeps only in-frame clonotypes and omits some of them. Altogether around 49,000 clones are present, roughly 80% being singletons, with the ten largest covering roughly 2.5%. The sequencing input was peripheral blood. This receptor was taken from a woman aged 60-75 years with acute or convalescent COVID-19. The chain recombines TRBV7-8 with TRBJ2-7; TRBD1 aligns across 9 bases. The CDR3 region is CASSQILPGQGFREQYF. The CDR3 nucleotides are TGTGCCAGCAGCCAAATACTACCGGGACAGGGTTTTCGCGAGCAGTACTTC.